This T cell receptor beta chain was recorded in a study of molecular identifiers for immune sequencing clone quantification. On the study more broadly: RNA from 20,000 or 100,000 naive CD8 cells was split five ways in replicates, with four sequenced.

This clonotype was counted ten times or more. Its antigen is undetermined. TCRdb itself ran the PCR reads through MiXCR, one entry per CDR3 protein. Altogether some 41,000 distinct CDR3 sequences are present, roughly 22% being singletons, with the ten largest covering around 0.97%. Germline loops: CDR1 MNHEY, CDR2 SMNVEV (reference sequence). The CDR3 is made up of 14 amino acids. V shed 2 bases and J shed 4 bases, with 12 bases lying between them. The study, taken as a whole, reports: Barcode collisions between identical TCR molecules could shrink estimates of highly expanded clone sizes. Effector cells had over 98% of their molecules in clones above 20 RNA copies, while naive cells had under 1%.

Libraries used about 20,000 to 1,100,000 sorted naive CD8 T cells and 10%, 30% or 50% RNA input. The V call is TRBV27, the J call TRBJ2-7; possibly TRBD2 for D (5 bases). Sequencing was done on a sample of naive CD8+ T cells from blood, with Jurkat cell RNA spiked in. Subset indicated: FACS-sorted CD8+CD4-CCR7+CD45RA+ naive T cells. This TCR derives from a human donor in good health. Some libraries in this study had Jurkat cell RNA spiked in. The chain's CDR3 is CASSLRGSGYEQYF. The CDR3 region has the DNA TGTGCCAGCAGTTTACGGGGTAGTGGATACGAGCAGTACTTC.